The entry below describes one T cell receptor beta chain. Its antigen remains unknown. The data stem from a study of post-analysis software for immune sequencing data. Study at large: Disease courses included relapsing-remitting, secondary progressive and progressive-relapsing multiple sclerosis.

Findings and limits, study-wide: In patients, TRBV5-6, TRBV5-1 and TRBV20-1 belonged to five TRBV segments found more frequently than in controls. Same-batch samples co-clustered strongly by F measure.

cDNA libraries of TCR beta carried unique molecular identifiers. From around 1 to 9.1 million T cells, roughly 540,000 cDNA molecules were obtained. In TCRdb, the PCR reads were re-called with MiXCR into one record per CDR3 protein. The sample has approximately 660,000 distinct CDR3 sequences, approximately 60% seen once. Germline CDR1 is ENHRY and CDR2 is SYGVKD. The length of the CDR3 is 14 residues. V dropped 5 bases and J dropped 3; count of bases not matched to a gene: 6. The receptor comes from a girl between 2 and 10 years old with multiple sclerosis. The sequencing input was blood. The rearrangement links TRBV10-3 to TRBJ2-7; TRBD2 aligns across 8 bases. CDR3 sequence (DNA): TGTGCCATCAGTCCCGGGACTAGGAGCTACGAGCAGTACTTC. Amino acids: CAISPGTRSYEQYF.